This paragraph reports one T cell receptor beta chain. Its matching antigen is unknown. This beta chain is an off-target read within a library intended for alpha chains, so its frequency means little. Every TCR cDNA molecule carried a tag that served as a unique molecular identifier. Using its own MiXCR run on the 5' RACE reads, TCRdb lists one record per CDR3 protein. The data hold some 9,800 distinct CDR3 sequences, with less than 65% observed a single time. Time point indicated: sample taken at primary tumor resection. The donors comprised about 70 untreated early-stage non-small cell lung cancer patients. V lost 2 bases to trimming and J lost 9 bases, with 7 bases between them. This CDR3 has 12 residues. Germline-derived CDR1 and CDR2 are SGHAT and FQNNGV. The sample is drawn from a study of spatial heterogeneity in lung cancer. Findings of the study overall: Beta chains had approximately 12% coverage of tumor T cells, and alpha chains had around 7.2%. Counts of expanded intratumoral alpha and beta TCRs tracked tumor mutation counts.

This chain uses TRBV11-2 with TRBJ2-2; D unresolved. This specimen was lung tumor tissue, taken at surgery. This receptor was taken from a female donor with early-stage non-small cell lung cancer. This chain's CDR3 is CASSLTLRELFF. The CDR3 DNA is TGTGCCAGCAGCTTAACGCTAAGGGAGCTGTTTTTT.